The entry below describes one T cell receptor (beta chain). Its target is not known. These data are taken from a study of T cell repertoires in cytomegalovirus infection. Using its own MiXCR run on the reads, TCRdb lists one record per CDR3 protein. This sample yields some 920,000 distinct CDR3 sequences, of which 31% are seen a single time; 13% belongs to the top ten. The CDR3 is 16 residues long. Germline values: CDR1 SGHDN, CDR2 FVKESK. The V and J ends lost 0 bases and 4 bases respectively, with 16 bases between them. The J gene is TRBJ2-7, the V gene TRBV14; weak D call: TRBD2 (5 bases). Sequenced material: cultured CD8+ T cells from PBMCs, taken from culture after CMV antigen stimulation. This TCR was sampled from a human donor in good health (CMV status not recorded). Some clones in this sample may be carry-over from other donors' samples. The DNA of the CDR3 is TGTGCCAGCAGCCAAGAAAAAAGAGGGTCCCGATACGAGCAGTACTTC. It translates to CASSQEKRGSRYEQYF.